Below, 29 T cell receptor beta chains from the same sample are listed, as sequenced in a study of blood T cells in healthy people across ages. Combining a sample-barcoded 5' primer with a J-beta primer mix, a second PCR ran for roughly 7 to 12 cycles. TCRdb reanalysed the 5' RACE reads using MiXCR and keeps one entry per CDR3 protein. The sample shows 1.8 million or so distinct CDR3 sequences, about two fifths of them seen only once. The sequenced sample was blood. The origin of the receptors is a human donor in good health.

V and J are TRBV12-3 or TRBV12-4 and TRBJ2-1, with a weak D call TRBD2 (6 bases). This CDR3 has 16 amino acids. The germline V and J ends were trimmed by 5 bases and 6 bases, with 20 bases remaining between them. CDR3 protein: CASSPARGWIGNEQFF. CDR3 sequence (DNA): TGTGCCAGCAGTCCGGCTCGGGGGTGGATTGGCAATGAGCAGTTCTTC.

This clonotype turned up a few times. An end of the junction differs from the germline gene, which may be a read error. The rearrangement links TRBV4-1 to TRBJ2-4, with a possible D match to TRBD1 (6 bases). CDR1 and CDR2 from the germline V gene are MGHRA and YSYEKL. The CDR3 length is 14 residues. This chain's CDR3 is CASSHEDGRDIRYF. DNA of the CDR3: TGCGCCAGCAGCCACGAAGACGGTAGGGACATTCGGTACTTC.

This sequence joins TRBV10-3 and TRBJ1-2, with 7 positions matching TRBD1. CDR1 is ENHRY, CDR2 SYGVKD, per germline. The CDR3 spans 12 residues. V was clipped by 4 bases and J by 4 bases; unmatched bases: 0. DNA for the CDR3: TGTGCCATCAGTGGGACAGGCTATGGCTACACCTTC. It encodes CAISGTGYGYTF.

The CDR3 DNA reads as TGCAGCGCCTCCGAGGTAGGGCGCCAGTACTTC. Its protein is CSASEVGRQYF. This chain links TRBV29-1 with TRBJ2-5; D is undetermined. Germline values: CDR1 SQVTM, CDR2 ANQGSEA. V lost 7 bases and J 10 bases, leaving 16 bases between the germline ends. CDR3 length: 11 residues.

This chain connects TRBV7-9 to TRBJ1-5; possible D gene TRBD1, 6 bases. Germline loops: CDR1 SEHNR, CDR2 FQNEAQ (reference sequence). With 1 base removed from V and 4 bases from J, the gap between germline ends came to 17 bases. The CDR3 consists of 17 residues. The CDR3 coding sequence is TGTGCCAGCAGCTTAGTACCGGCCGGGACACCTAATCAGCCCCAGCATTTT. Translation: CASSLVPAGTPNQPQHF.

The rearrangement uses TRBV27 and TRBJ2-2; 13 bases fit TRBD2. The CDR3 runs 15 residues. V shed 10 bases, J shed 5 bases, and the junction held 7 bases outside the gene matches. CDR1 is MNHEY, CDR2 SMNVEV, per germline (reference sequence). The CDR3: CATRLAGGLTGELFF. Written as DNA, the CDR3 is TGTGCCACCAGACTAGCGGGGGGCCTTACCGGGGAGCTGTTTTTT.

This clonotype was seen more than once but under ten times. The chain has TRBV9 and TRBJ2-1; 9 bases line up with TRBD2. V lost 0 bases to trimming and J lost 5 bases; unmatched junction nucleotides: 6. The CDR3 runs to 16 residues. Germline assignment: CDR1 SGDLS and CDR2 YYNGEE. In nucleotides, the CDR3 is TGTGCCAGCAGCGTAGTTTTAGCGGGGGCCAACAATGAGCAGTTCTTC. This encodes CASSVVLAGANNEQFF.

CDR3 DNA sequence: TGTGCCATCTCTTCGGGGGCTGGGGAGCTGTTTTTT. Its translation: CAISSGAGELFF. The chain joins TRBV15 to TRBJ2-2; D assignment may be TRBD1 or TRBD2 (6 bases each). The CDR3 has 12 residues. Germline V gives CDR1 LNHNV, CDR2 YYDKDF (reference sequence). The V gene lost 10 bases and the J gene lost 8 bases, with 14 bases spanning the gap.

This chain joins TRBV6-6 and TRBJ1-6; TRBD1 agrees at 7 bases. V shed 0 bases, J shed 7 bases, and the junction held 6 bases outside the gene matches. CDR3 length equals 16 residues. Germline V gene sequence: CDR1 MNHNY, CDR2 SVGAGI (reference sequence). CDR3: CASSYSMGRGNSPLHF. The CDR3 nucleotides read TGTGCCAGCAGTTACTCGATGGGCAGGGGGAATTCACCCCTCCACTTT.

The chain joins TRBV4-3 to TRBJ1-2, with 7 nucleotides matching TRBD1. Unmatched junction bases numbered 11, after V lost 3 bases and J lost 4 bases. The CDR3 length is 16 residues. Looked up from germline, CDR1 is LGHNA and CDR2 is YSLEER. CDR3 sequence: CASSHLTGEGAYGYTF. In nucleotides, the CDR3 is TGCGCCAGCAGCCATTTAACAGGGGAAGGTGCCTATGGCTACACCTTC.

This clonotype was seen a few times. The V gene is TRBV5-1, the J gene TRBJ2-5; no definite D call. Germline CDR1 and CDR2: SGHRS and YFSETQ. The CDR3 totals 13 residues. Trimming cost V 4 bases and J 5 bases, with 12 bases left between them. CDR3 sequence reads: CASSQQDRETQYF. CDR3 in DNA: TGCGCCAGCAGCCAGCAGGATAGGGAGACCCAGTACTTC. Supplemented by reference TRBV5-1 and TRBJ2-5, the full variable domain reads KAGVTQTPRYLIKTRGQQVTLSCSPISGHRSVSWYQQTPGQGLQFLFEYFSETQRNKGNFPGRFSGRQFSNSRSEMNVSTLELGDSALYLCASSQQDRETQYFGPGTRLLVL.

This clonotype was counted between two and nine times. J is TRBJ2-7 and V is TRBV7-2; a weak D match, TRBD1 (6 bases). V was cut by 3 bases and J by 3 bases, with 18 bases left in between. Germline assignment: CDR1 SGHTA and CDR2 FQGNSA. The CDR3 covers 16 residues. CDR3 in amino acids: CASSFGQLFKSYEQYF. The CDR3 region has the DNA TGTGCCAGCAGCTTCGGACAGCTATTCAAGAGCTACGAGCAGTACTTC.

The chain links TRBV10-3 to TRBJ2-1; the match to TRBD2 covers 7 bases. The V and J ends lost 2 bases and 5 bases, in that order; junction bases with no gene match: 3. CDR3 size: 14 residues. Germline-derived CDR1 and CDR2 are ENHRY and SYGVKD. Written as DNA, the CDR3 is TGTGCCATCAGTGAGACTAGCGTAGACAATGAGCAGTTCTTC. Amino acids: CAISETSVDNEQFF.

This chain joins TRBV5-1 and TRBJ2-7; 7 nucleotides align to TRBD1. The J segment lost 4 bases and the V segment lost 4 bases, leaving 17 bases of the junction unmatched. Germline values: CDR1 SGHRS, CDR2 YFSETQ. This CDR3 contains 17 residues. The CDR3 protein is CASSLDRADIYPYEQYF. The CDR3 DNA follows: TGCGCCAGCAGCCTCGACAGGGCCGATATTTACCCATACGAGCAGTACTTC.

This chain connects TRBV12-5 to TRBJ1-4; tentative D call: TRBD1 (5 bases). V was trimmed by 7 bases and J by 8 bases, leaving 17 bases between them. This CDR3 contains 14 residues. Germline values: CDR1 LGHNT, CDR2 FRNRAP. The CDR3 loop reads CASEGAPSREKLFF. The CDR3 DNA reads as TGTGCTAGTGAAGGGGCCCCGTCCAGAGAAAAACTGTTTTTT. Full variable domain (outside the CDR3, taken from reference TRBV12-5 and TRBJ1-4): DARVTQTPRHKVTEMGQEVTMRCQPILGHNTVFWYRQTMMQGLELLAYFRNRAPLDDSGMPKDRFSAEMPDATLATLKIQPSEPRDSAVYFCASEGAPSREKLFFGSGTQLSVL.

The rearrangement uses TRBV10-3 and TRBJ2-5; D unclear. The DNA end favors TRBJ2-7, so the J call may be wrong. The length of the CDR3 is 13 residues. Per germline, CDR1 ENHRY and CDR2 SYGVKD. The CDR3 DNA reads TGTGCCATCAGTGATCCCAGAAACGGCGAGCAGTACTTC. It yields the protein CAISDPRNGEQYF.

This chain joins TRBV5-1 and TRBJ2-1; D possibly corresponds to TRBD2 (5 bases). Germline V lookup: CDR1 SGHRS, CDR2 YFSETQ. The CDR3 runs to 17 residues. The V gene lost 4 bases and the J gene lost 1 base, with 18 bases spanning the gap. The CDR3 region is CASSPKQQRVSYNEQFF. As DNA, the CDR3 is TGCGCCAGCAGCCCCAAGCAGCAGAGGGTTTCCTACAATGAGCAGTTCTTC.

The chain couples TRBV6-5 to TRBJ2-5, with D hard to call. This CDR3 has 14 amino acids. V dropped 4 bases and J dropped 6 bases, with 15 bases sitting between them. Germline V gene sequence: CDR1 MNHEY, CDR2 SVGAGI. CDR3 in amino acids: CASSFHTDIKTQYF. CDR3 in DNA: TGTGCCAGCAGTTTTCACACTGACATTAAGACCCAGTACTTC.

This clonotype was observed a few times. This chain links TRBV15 with TRBJ2-3; a possible D gene is TRBD1 (5 bases). From germline, CDR1 is LNHNV and CDR2 YYDKDF (reference sequence). The CDR3 contains 14 residues. Trimming took 4 bases from V and 4 from J, leaving 12 bases between them. The CDR3 region is CATSIRGAADTQYF. The CDR3 DNA sequence: TGTGCCACCAGCATAAGGGGCGCGGCAGATACGCAGTATTTT. Complete variable domain (other parts from reference TRBV15 and TRBJ2-3): DAMVIQNPRYQVTQFGKPVTLSCSQTLNHNVMYWYQQKSSQAPKLLFHYYDKDFNNEADTPDNFQSRRPNTSFCFLDIRSPGLGDTAMYLCATSIRGAADTQYFGPGTRLTVL.

There are a few counts of this clonotype. The J gene is TRBJ1-2, the V gene TRBV6-6, with a weak D call TRBD1 (5 bases). Germline V gene sequence: CDR1 MNHNY, CDR2 SVGAGI (reference sequence). Trimming took 6 bases from V and 6 from J, leaving 17 bases between them. The CDR3 covers 14 residues. This chain's CDR3 is CASRGLGEADGYTF. In nucleotides, the CDR3 is TGTGCCAGCAGGGGGCTCGGGGAAGCGGATGGCTACACCTTC.

The rearrangement links TRBV15 to TRBJ2-1; possible D gene TRBD2, 7 bases. V was pared by 0 bases and J by 6 bases, with 12 bases between. CDR1 is LNHNV, CDR2 YYDKDF, per germline (reference sequence). The CDR3 contains 15 residues. CDR3 sequence (DNA): TGTGCCACCAGCAGAGACGGGGGGCCTCGCAATGAGCAGTTCTTC. It is translated as CATSRDGGPRNEQFF. The full variable domain, with the rest looked up from reference TRBV15 and TRBJ2-1, is DAMVIQNPRYQVTQFGKPVTLSCSQTLNHNVMYWYQQKSSQAPKLLFHYYDKDFNNEADTPDNFQSRRPNTSFCFLDIRSPGLGDTAMYLCATSRDGGPRNEQFFGPGTRLTVL.

This clonotype was detected a few times. V usage is TRBV20-1 and J usage is TRBJ2-5; the D gene could be TRBD1 or TRBD2 (5 bases each). Germline V CDR1 and CDR2: DFQATT, SNEGSKA (reference sequence). V lost 3 bases and J lost 5, with 19 bases in between. This CDR3 region has 15 residues. The CDR3 here is CSARDGTEHSETQYF. The CDR3 DNA reads TGCAGTGCTAGGGACGGGACGGAGCATTCGGAGACCCAGTACTTC.

This clonotype has only a few counts. The chain joins TRBV11-1 to TRBJ2-1, with a possible D match to TRBD2 (6 bases). V lost 5 bases and J lost 8, with 19 bases in between. Germline V gene lookup returns CDR1 SGHAT and CDR2 FQDESV (reference sequence). This CDR3 is 15 amino acids long. The CDR3: CASSPWPGGFDEQFF. In nucleotides, the CDR3 is TGTGCCAGCAGCCCTTGGCCCGGGGGTTTTGATGAGCAGTTCTTC.

This clonotype has only a few counts. The chain recombines TRBV14 with TRBJ2-7; D is perhaps TRBD1 or TRBD2 (6 bases each). CDR1 is SGHDN, CDR2 FVKESK, per germline. This CDR3 spans 13 amino acids. Trimming removed 5 bases at V and 3 bases at J, with 11 bases between. The CDR3 DNA reads TGTGCCAGCAGCGGGGGGCTGTTCTACGAGCAGTACTTC. Its translation is CASSGGLFYEQYF.

The chain employs TRBV5-1 and TRBJ1-4; tentative D call: TRBD1 (5 bases). The V gene lost 0 bases and the J gene lost 5 bases, with 11 bases spanning the gap. CDR3 length: 15 residues. Germline lookup yields CDR1 SGHRS and CDR2 YFSETQ. CDR3 nucleotides: TGCGCCAGCAGCTTGGAGGACCCAGGGAATGAAAAACTGTTTTTT. This gives the protein CASSLEDPGNEKLFF.

The chain employs TRBV9 and TRBJ2-1; 10 nucleotides line up with TRBD2. The germline V gene has CDR1 SGDLS and CDR2 YYNGEE. V gave up 5 bases and J gave up 6 bases; unmatched junction bases: 8. The CDR3 runs 15 residues. The chain's CDR3 is CASSVSGGASNEQFF. CDR3 nucleotides: TGTGCCAGCAGTGTAAGCGGGGGGGCAAGCAATGAGCAGTTCTTC.

This clonotype turned up a few times. The CDR3: CSAMRDLRSYEQFF. The CDR3 region has the DNA TGCAGTGCAATGAGGGACTTACGCTCCTACGAGCAGTTCTTC. V usage is TRBV20-1 and J usage is TRBJ2-1, with D tentatively TRBD2 (6 bases). The germline V gene has CDR1 DFQATT and CDR2 SNEGSKA (reference sequence). This CDR3 has 14 amino acids. V gave up 6 bases and J gave up 10 bases, with 22 bases separating them.

The sample holds a few counts of this clonotype. The CDR3 spells CASSPFGTAGYEQYF. The DNA for the CDR3 is TGTGCCAGCAGCCCCTTCGGGACAGCGGGCTACGAGCAGTACTTC. The chain has TRBV7-2 and TRBJ2-7; possible D gene TRBD1, 7 bases. CDR3 size: 15 residues. The V end was cut by 5 bases, the J end by 3 bases, with 17 bases between. Looked up from germline, CDR1 is SGHTA and CDR2 is FQGNSA.

The rearrangement joins TRBV5-1 to TRBJ1-1; weak D call: TRBD1 (5 bases). The CDR3 length is 15 residues. Germline V gene lookup returns CDR1 SGHRS and CDR2 YFSETQ. V was cut by 4 bases and J by 4 bases, with 17 bases left in between. The CDR3 nucleotides are TGCGCCAGCAGCCCTGGGACCACCCCGGGCACTGAAGCTTTCTTT. It is translated as CASSPGTTPGTEAFF.